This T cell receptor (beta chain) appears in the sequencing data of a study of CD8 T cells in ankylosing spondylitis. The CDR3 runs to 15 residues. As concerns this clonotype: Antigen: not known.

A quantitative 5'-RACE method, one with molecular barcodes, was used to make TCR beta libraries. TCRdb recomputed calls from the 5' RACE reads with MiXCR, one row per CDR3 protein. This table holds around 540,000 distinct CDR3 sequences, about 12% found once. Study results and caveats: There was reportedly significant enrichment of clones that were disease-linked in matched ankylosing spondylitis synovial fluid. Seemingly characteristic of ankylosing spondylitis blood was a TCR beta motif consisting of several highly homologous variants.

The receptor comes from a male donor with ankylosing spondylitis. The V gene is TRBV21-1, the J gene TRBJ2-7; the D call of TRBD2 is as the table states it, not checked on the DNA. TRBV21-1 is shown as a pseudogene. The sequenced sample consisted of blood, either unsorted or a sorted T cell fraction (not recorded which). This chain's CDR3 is CASSKPGTTKYEQYF. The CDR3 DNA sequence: TGTGCCAGCAGCAAACCCGGGACTACAAAATACGAGCAGTACTTC.